The 13 T cell receptor beta chains below come from one sample, sequenced in a study of cytomegalovirus exposure and HLA in healthy donors. TCRdb's copy holds only in-frame clones and misses some; the assay was immunoSEQ multiplex PCR. Here the sample spans about 160,000 clones, roughly 90% being singletons. The sample was PBMCs. The receptors were gathered from a man younger than 30 in good health and CMV-seropositive.

The chain recombines TRBV7-9 with TRBJ1-2; 7 bases agree with TRBD1. Trimming took 2 bases from V and 4 from J; bases not matched to a gene: 7. CDR3 length: 15 amino acids. Germline CDR1 reads SEHNR; CDR2 reads FQNEAQ (reference sequence). Here the CDR3 DNA reads TGTGCCAGCAGCTTAACATACAGGGACAGCTATGGCTACACCTTC. Residues: CASSLTYRDSYGYTF.

This chain connects TRBV11-3 to TRBJ2-5; weak D call: TRBD2 (5 bases). The ends were cut back, 5 bases at V and 4 bases at J, with 14 bases in the middle. The CDR3 extends over 14 amino acids. Germline CDR1 SGHNT, CDR2 YENEEA. The CDR3: CASSPRAVGETQYF. The CDR3 region has the DNA TGTGCCAGCAGCCCCAGAGCGGTCGGAGAGACCCAGTACTTC.

V gene TRBV2 combines with J gene TRBJ1-5, with D possibly being TRBD1 (6 bases). Germline values: CDR1 SNHLY, CDR2 FYNNEI. CDR3 size: 13 residues. V lost 6 bases, J lost 5 bases, and 11 bases lay in between. The CDR3 loop is CASRYSGDQPQHF. CDR3 sequence (DNA): TGTGCCAGCAGGTATTCAGGGGATCAGCCCCAGCATTTT. Variable domain in full (rest from reference TRBV2 and TRBJ1-5): EPEVTQTPSHQVTQMGQEVILRCVPISNHLYFYWYRQILGQKVEFLVSFYNNEISEKSEIFDDQFSVERPDGSNFTLKIRSTKLEDSAMYFCASRYSGDQPQHFGDGTRLSIL.

The rearrangement links TRBV19 to TRBJ2-3; tentatively, D is TRBD2 (6 bases). The V end was cut by 5 bases, the J end by 6 bases, with 12 bases between. CDR1 and CDR2 from the germline V gene are LNHDA and SQIVND (reference sequence). The CDR3 runs to 13 residues. The CDR3 DNA sequence: TGTGCCAGTAGTGGGGACTGGTACGATACGCAGTATTTT. Translating it yields CASSGDWYDTQYF.

The V gene is TRBV4-1, the J gene TRBJ2-4; the D gene is possibly TRBD2 (6 bases). Germline V CDR1 and CDR2: MGHRA, YSYEKL. The CDR3 spans 16 residues. V was shortened by 1 base and J by 0 bases, with 10 bases between the two germline ends. CDR3 residues: CASSQGLVLAKNIQYF. The CDR3 DNA is TGCGCCAGCAGCCAAGGACTAGTGCTAGCCAAAAACATTCAGTACTTC.

The V and J genes are TRBV5-1 and TRBJ2-6, with TRBD1 matching 8 bases. With 0 bases clipped from V and 0 bases from J, the junction kept 2 bases outside the gene matches. CDR1 and CDR2 (germline): SGHRS, YFSETQ. CDR3 length: 17 amino acids. The DNA for the CDR3 is TGCGCCAGCAGCTTGGGGCAGGGGGCCTCTGGGGCCAACGTCCTGACTTTC. Protein sequence: CASSLGQGASGANVLTF.

The CDR3 loop is CASKGQGRYEQYF. The CDR3, as DNA: TGTGCCAGCAAAGGACAGGGGCGGTACGAGCAGTACTTC. The chain uses TRBV5-4 and TRBJ2-7, with 9 positions matching TRBD1. The V gene's germline CDR1 is SGHNT and CDR2 YYREEE (reference sequence). This CDR3 has 13 residues. The J segment lost 4 bases and the V segment lost 6 bases, leaving 5 bases of the junction unmatched.

The chain recombines TRBV27 with TRBJ2-3; 10 bases fit TRBD2. The junction had 3 bases not matched to a gene; V was cut back by 2 bases and J by 1 base. CDR3 length: 16 residues. Germline V gene lookup returns CDR1 MNHEY and CDR2 SMNVEV (reference sequence). The CDR3 loop reads CASSLSLAGGTDTQYF. The CDR3 DNA reads TGTGCCAGCAGTTTAAGTCTAGCGGGAGGCACAGATACGCAGTATTTT.

J is TRBJ2-3 and V is TRBV9; 9 nucleotides line up with TRBD2. The CDR3 has 15 residues. Trimming at V came to 0 bases and at J to 6 bases, leaving 5 bases not matched to a gene. Germline CDR1 SGDLS, CDR2 YYNGEE. The CDR3 here is CASSVASGRMDTQYF. In DNA, the CDR3 is TGTGCCAGCAGCGTAGCCAGCGGGAGGATGGATACGCAGTATTTT.

The V call is TRBV19, the J call TRBJ2-7, with 13 positions matching TRBD2. Trimming at V came to 6 bases and at J to 3 bases, leaving 14 bases not matched to a gene. Looked up from germline, CDR1 is LNHDA and CDR2 is SQIVND (reference sequence). This CDR3 contains 18 residues. The DNA of the CDR3 is TGTGCCAGTAGCGCCGGGACTAGCGGGATAATTCACTACTACGAGCAGTACTTC. This codes for CASSAGTSGIIHYYEQYF.

The chain uses TRBV4-1 and TRBJ2-1; 8 nucleotides line up with TRBD1. CDR1 and CDR2 (germline): MGHRA, YSYEKL. J gave up 4 bases and V 1 base, and 12 bases lay outside the gene matches. This CDR3 is 18 amino acids long. The CDR3 nucleotides read TGCGCCAGCAGCCAAGTCGCGTCACTTGGGACAGGTTACAATGAGCAGTTCTTC. It specifies CASSQVASLGTGYNEQFF.

The gene calls are TRBV4-1 and TRBJ2-7; 11 bases are a match to TRBD2. V was clipped by 0 bases and J by 1 base; unmatched bases: 2. This CDR3 has 16 amino acids. Germline CDR1 reads MGHRA; CDR2 reads YSYEKL. For the CDR3, the DNA is TGCGCCAGCAGCCAAGAGAGGACTAGCGGGTCCTACGAGCAGTACTTC. Protein product: CASSQERTSGSYEQYF.

The chain combines TRBV7-9 with TRBJ2-7; 7 bases are shared with TRBD2. The CDR3 loop spans 15 amino acids. CDR1 SEHNR and CDR2 FQNEAQ come from the germline V gene (reference sequence). The trim removed 3 bases at V and 6 bases at J, leaving 11 bases unmatched. The CDR3 spells CASSLGGGPEFEQYF. The DNA for the CDR3 is TGTGCCAGCAGCTTGGGGGGAGGGCCTGAATTCGAGCAGTACTTC.